The sequence of this T cell receptor beta chain was determined in a study of T cell changes during pregnancy in multiple sclerosis (dated by TCRdb to about 2019). Describing the broader study: In women with multiple sclerosis, the researchers looked at how the T cell repertoire shifted as pregnancy progressed.

V trim: 1 base; J trim: 8 bases; unmatched bases: 11. From the germline V gene, CDR1 is SGHVS and CDR2 is FNYEAQ. The CDR3 runs 16 amino acids, cysteine and phenylalanine included. Solely the CDR3 DNA is kept, with 48 bases framed from the first base. Library preparation employed the immunoSEQ multiplex PCR assay. This is the immuneACCESS table as TCRdb keeps it, with only in-frame sequences that have V and J called. A part of the clones is gone; compared with another copy, unresolved V genes explain less than half, and the rest is unexplained. This sample lists approximately 32,000 clones; about 93% were detected once. The ten most abundant clones make up approximately 0.41% of the sample. As regards this clone: There is no known antigen for this receptor. No base-level quality is on record; no much larger clone is a single base apart.

The sequence was obtained from a female donor with multiple sclerosis, enrolled in a pregnancy study. This receptor chain uses TRBV7-6 and TRBJ2-1, and TRBD1 aligns with 7 junction nucleotides. Material: CD4+ T cells from peripheral blood mononuclear cells, obtained in the second trimester of pregnancy. The CDR3 protein sequence reads: CASSLGAGGLRDEQFF. The nucleotide sequence is given as TGTGCCAGCAGCTTAGGTGCAGGGGGATTAAGAGATGAGCAGTTCTTC.